This TCR beta chain was observed in a study of T cell repertoires in cytomegalovirus infection. Study-level results: Dominating the ex vivo response were TCR beta clonotypes that were CMV-specific and HLA-C-restricted.

This CDR3 is built from 13 residues. V was cut by 5 bases and J by 1 base, with 7 bases left in between. Germline V gene data show CDR1 as SGHTA and CDR2 as FQGNSA. TCRdb re-derived calls from the reads in MiXCR, one entry per CDR3 protein. The table lists about 920,000 distinct CDR3 sequences, around 31% of them singletons. This clonotype was seen only a few times. Its antigen remains unknown. The TCR was taken from a human donor in good health (CMV status not recorded). Some clones in this sample may be carry-over from other donors' samples. The chain joins TRBV7-2 to TRBJ2-3; unclear D gene. The specimen comprised cultured CD8+ T cells from PBMCs, sampled from culture after CMV antigen stimulation. The CDR3 is CASSTPGTDTQYF. The CDR3 bases are TGTGCCAGCAGCACCCCAGGCACAGATACGCAGTATTTT. The entire variable domain, with the rest obtained from reference TRBV7-2 and TRBJ2-3, is as follows: GAGVSQSPSNKVTEKGKDVELRCDPISGHTALYWYRQSLGQGLEFLIYFQGNSAPDKSGLPSDRFSAERTGGSVSTLTIQRTQQEDSAVYLCASSTPGTDTQYFGPGTRLTVL.